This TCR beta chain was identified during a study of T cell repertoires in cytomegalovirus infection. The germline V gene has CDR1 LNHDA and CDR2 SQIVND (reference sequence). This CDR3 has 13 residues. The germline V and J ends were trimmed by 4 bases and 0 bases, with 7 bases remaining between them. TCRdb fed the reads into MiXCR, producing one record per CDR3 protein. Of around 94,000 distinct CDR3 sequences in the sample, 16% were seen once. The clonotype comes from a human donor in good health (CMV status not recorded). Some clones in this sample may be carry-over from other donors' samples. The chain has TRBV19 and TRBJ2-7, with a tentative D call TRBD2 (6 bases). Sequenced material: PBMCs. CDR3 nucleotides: TGTGCCAGTAGTAAGGACTACTCCTACGAGCAGTACTTC. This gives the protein CASSKDYSYEQYF. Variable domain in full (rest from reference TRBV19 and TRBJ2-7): DGGITQSPKYLFRKEGQNVTLSCEQNLNHDAMYWYRQDPGQGLRLIYYSQIVNDFQKGDIAEGYSVSREKKESFPLTVTSAQKNPTAFYLCASSKDYSYEQYFGPGTRLTVT.